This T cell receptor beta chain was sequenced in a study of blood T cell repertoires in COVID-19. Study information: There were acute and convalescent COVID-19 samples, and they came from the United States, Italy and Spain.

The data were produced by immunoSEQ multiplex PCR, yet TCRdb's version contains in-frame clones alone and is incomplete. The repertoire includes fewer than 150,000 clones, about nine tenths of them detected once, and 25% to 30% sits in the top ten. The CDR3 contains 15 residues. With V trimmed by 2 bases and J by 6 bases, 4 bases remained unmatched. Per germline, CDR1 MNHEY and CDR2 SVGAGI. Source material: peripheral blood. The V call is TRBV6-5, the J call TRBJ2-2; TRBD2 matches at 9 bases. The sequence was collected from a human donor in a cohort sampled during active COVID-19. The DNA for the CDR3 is TGTGCCAGCAGTTACGCGGTAGCGGGGGCCGGGGAGCTGTTTTTT. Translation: CASSYAVAGAGELFF.